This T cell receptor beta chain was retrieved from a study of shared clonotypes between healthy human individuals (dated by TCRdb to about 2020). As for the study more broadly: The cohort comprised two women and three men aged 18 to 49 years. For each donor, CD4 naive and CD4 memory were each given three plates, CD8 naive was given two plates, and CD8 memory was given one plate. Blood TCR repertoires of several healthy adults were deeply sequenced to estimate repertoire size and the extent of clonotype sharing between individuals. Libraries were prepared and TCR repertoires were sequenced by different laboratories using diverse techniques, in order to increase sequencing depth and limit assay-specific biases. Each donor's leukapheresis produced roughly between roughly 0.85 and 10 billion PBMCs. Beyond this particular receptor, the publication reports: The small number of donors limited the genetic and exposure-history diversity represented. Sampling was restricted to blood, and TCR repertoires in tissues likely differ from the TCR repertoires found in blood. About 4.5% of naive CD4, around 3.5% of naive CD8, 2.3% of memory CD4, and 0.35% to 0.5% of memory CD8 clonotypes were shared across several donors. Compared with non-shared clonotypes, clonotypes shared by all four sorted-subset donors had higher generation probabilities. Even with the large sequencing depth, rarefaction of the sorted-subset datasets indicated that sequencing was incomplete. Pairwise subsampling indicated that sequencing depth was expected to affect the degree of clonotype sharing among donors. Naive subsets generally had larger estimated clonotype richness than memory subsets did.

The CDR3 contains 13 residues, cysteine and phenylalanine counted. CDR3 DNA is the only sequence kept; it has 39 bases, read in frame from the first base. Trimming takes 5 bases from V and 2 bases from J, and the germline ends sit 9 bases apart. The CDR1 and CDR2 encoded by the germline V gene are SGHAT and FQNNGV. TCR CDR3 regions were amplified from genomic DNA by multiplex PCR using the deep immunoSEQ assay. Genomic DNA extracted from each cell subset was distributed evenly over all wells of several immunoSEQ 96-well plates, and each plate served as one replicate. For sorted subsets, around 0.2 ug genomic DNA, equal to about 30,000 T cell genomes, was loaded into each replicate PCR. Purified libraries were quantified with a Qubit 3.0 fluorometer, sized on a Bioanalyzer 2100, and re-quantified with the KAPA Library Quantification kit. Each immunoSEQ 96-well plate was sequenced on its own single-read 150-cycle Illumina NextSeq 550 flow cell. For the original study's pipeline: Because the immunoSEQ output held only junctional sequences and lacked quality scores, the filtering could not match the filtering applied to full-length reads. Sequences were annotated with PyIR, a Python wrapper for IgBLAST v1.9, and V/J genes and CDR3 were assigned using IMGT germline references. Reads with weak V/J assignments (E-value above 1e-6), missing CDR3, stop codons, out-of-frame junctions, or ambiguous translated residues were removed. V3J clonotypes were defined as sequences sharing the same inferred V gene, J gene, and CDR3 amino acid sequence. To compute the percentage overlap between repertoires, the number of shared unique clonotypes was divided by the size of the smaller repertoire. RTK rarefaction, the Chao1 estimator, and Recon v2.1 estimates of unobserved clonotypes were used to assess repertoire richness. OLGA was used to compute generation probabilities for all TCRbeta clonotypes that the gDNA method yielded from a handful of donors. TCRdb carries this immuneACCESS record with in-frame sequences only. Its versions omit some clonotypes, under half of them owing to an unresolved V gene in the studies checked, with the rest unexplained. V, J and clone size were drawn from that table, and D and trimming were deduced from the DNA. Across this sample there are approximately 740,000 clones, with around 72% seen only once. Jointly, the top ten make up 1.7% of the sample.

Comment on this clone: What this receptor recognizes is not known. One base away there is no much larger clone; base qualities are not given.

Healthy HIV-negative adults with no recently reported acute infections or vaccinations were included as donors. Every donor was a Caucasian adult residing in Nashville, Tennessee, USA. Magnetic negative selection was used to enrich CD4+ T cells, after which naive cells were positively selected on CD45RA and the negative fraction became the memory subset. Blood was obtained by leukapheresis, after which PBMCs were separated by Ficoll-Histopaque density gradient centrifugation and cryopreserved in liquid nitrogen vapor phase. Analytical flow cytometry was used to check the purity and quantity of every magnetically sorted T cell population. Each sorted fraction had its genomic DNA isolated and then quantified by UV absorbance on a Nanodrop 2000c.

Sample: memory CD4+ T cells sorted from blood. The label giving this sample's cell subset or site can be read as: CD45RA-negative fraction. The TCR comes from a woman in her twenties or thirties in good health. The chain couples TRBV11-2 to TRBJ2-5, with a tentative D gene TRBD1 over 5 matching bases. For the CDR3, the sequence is CASSPTAQETQYF. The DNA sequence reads TGTGCCAGCAGCCCGACAGCACAAGAGACCCAGTACTTC.